The rows below give T cell receptor beta chains drawn from one sample of a study of cytomegalovirus exposure and HLA in healthy donors. This table comes from immunoSEQ multiplex PCR, and its TCRdb copy is limited to in-frame clones, with some not included. The sample includes around 150,000 clones, just under 90% of them seen just once. Sequencing was performed on PBMCs. All receptors come from a woman aged 18-35 years in good health and CMV-seropositive. Both conserved end residues are part of each CDR3. The D gene is left open where the match is weak. Rows may omit the clone size; those that give it use once, few, many or a size class.

size | J | D | V | DNA | CDR3
NA | TRBJ2-5 | NA | TRBV5-1 | TGCGCCAGCACCCTCCAAGAGACCCAGTACTTC | CASTLQETQYF
NA | TRBJ2-1 | NA | TRBV29-1 | TGCAGCGTTTGCTTGCAGAACAATGAGCAGTTCTTC | CSVCLQNNEQFF
once | TRBJ2-5 | NA | TRBV14 | TGTGCCAGCAGTACCCTCAAGACTGTGTCGGAGACCCAGTACTTC | CASSTLKTVSETQYF
NA | TRBJ2-7 | TRBD2 | TRBV11-1 | TGTGCCAGCAGCTTAGTACCACCTAGCGGGAGCTACGAGCAGTACTTC | CASSLVPPSGSYEQYF
NA | TRBJ2-5 | TRBD2 | TRBV30 | TGTGCCTGGAGTGTACTAGCGGGAGAACCAGAGACCCAGTACTTC | CAWSVLAGEPETQYF
NA | TRBJ1-1 | TRBD1 | TRBV4-1 | TGCGCCAGCAGTCGGGGACAGTCCACTGAAGCTTTCTTT | CASSRGQSTEAFF
NA | TRBJ2-1 | TRBD2 | TRBV29-1 | TGCAGCGCGAAATCCGGGACTAGCGGTAACAATGAGCAGTTCTTC | CSAKSGTSGNNEQFF
NA | TRBJ1-2 | NA | TRBV29-1 | TGCAGCGCTAGGACACCTACTAACTATGGCTACACCTTC | CSARTPTNYGYTF
NA | TRBJ2-1 | NA | TRBV6-1 | TGTGCCAGCACGAAGGCGGGGCAATACAATGAGCAGTTCTTC | CASTKAGQYNEQFF
NA | TRBJ2-1 | TRBD2 | TRBV4-3 | TGCGCCAGCAGCCAAGATCAGGGCGGGAGATATGAGCAGTTCTTC | CASSQDQGGRYEQFF
once | TRBJ2-1 | TRBD2 | TRBV11-2 | TGTGCCAGCAGCTTAACAGCGGGAGGGCCCAATGAGCAGTTCTTC | CASSLTAGGPNEQFF
NA | TRBJ2-5 | TRBD2 | TRBV4-2 | TGTGCCAGCAGCCAAGGGTTAGCGGGGCAGGCGGGAGAGACCCAGTACTTC | CASSQGLAGQAGETQYF
NA | TRBJ2-2 | TRBD1 | TRBV9 | TGTGCCAGCAGCGTAGTTGGGACAGTAAACACCGGGGAGCTGTTTTTT | CASSVVGTVNTGELFF
NA | TRBJ2-1 | TRBD2 | TRBV20-1 | TGCAGTGCTAGAAGGGGACTAGGAGGTTTCTTC | CSARRGLGGFF
NA | TRBJ2-4 | TRBD2 | TRBV10-2 | TGCGCCAGCAGGACTAGCGATAAAAACATTCAGTACTTC | CASRTSDKNIQYF
once | TRBJ2-7 | TRBD1 | TRBV19 | TGTGCCAGTAGAAGGACAGGATTATTCTCCTACGAGCAGTACTTC | CASRRTGLFSYEQYF
NA | TRBJ2-2 | TRBD1 | TRBV5-6 | TGTGCCAGCAGGTTAAGGGGGCAGGGATCCACCGGGGAGCTGTTTTTT | CASRLRGQGSTGELFF
once | TRBJ2-5 | NA | TRBV5-1 | TGCGCCAGCAGCGATAGCTTGCCGGAGACCCAGTACTTC | CASSDSLPETQYF
NA | TRBJ2-6 | NA | TRBV21-1 | TGTGCCAGTGTTGCCACAGGCCGTTCGGCTGGGGCCAACGTCCTGACTTTC | CASVATGRSAGANVLTF
NA | TRBJ2-7 | NA | TRBV4-2 | TGTGCCAGCAGCCCGACAGTGCTGTGGGACGAGCAGTACTTC | CASSPTVLWDEQYF
NA | TRBJ2-3 | TRBD2 | TRBV30 | TGTGCCTGGAGTGTAGGTAGCGGGAGGCTAGATACGCAGTATTTT | CAWSVGSGRLDTQYF
NA | TRBJ1-2 | NA | TRBV7-2 | TGTGCCAGCAGCTTAGAGAAGGCTAGCTATGGCTACACCTTC | CASSLEKASYGYTF
NA | TRBJ2-7 | NA | TRBV5-1 | TGCGCCAGCAGCTTGGTCTCAGACAGCTCCTACGAGCAGTACTTC | CASSLVSDSSYEQYF
few | TRBJ2-3 | NA | TRBV15 | TGTGCCACCAGCAGATTAGCGGAGAGCACAGATACGCAGTATTTT | CATSRLAESTDTQYF
NA | TRBJ2-5 | NA | TRBV2 | TGTGCCAGCAGTGATTCCAGAGAGACCCAGTACTTC | CASSDSRETQYF
NA | TRBJ2-5 | NA | TRBV27 | TGTGCCAGCAGTCCGATCCCAGGGGCAAAAGGAGAGACCCAGTACTTC | CASSPIPGAKGETQYF
NA | TRBJ1-4 | TRBD1 | TRBV5-6 | TGTGCCAGCCAAAGACGGACAGGGGTGGAAAAACTGTTTTTT | CASQRRTGVEKLFF
NA | TRBJ2-1 | TRBD2 | TRBV28 | TGTGCCAGCAGTCCAGTCAATCGCGGGAGGGCCGTAAGGTACAATGAGCAGTTCTTC | CASSPVNRGRAVRYNEQFF
NA | TRBJ2-5 | NA | TRBV7-9 | TGTGCCAGCAGCTTAGCGGCCGGGATAGAGACCCAGTACTTC | CASSLAAGIETQYF
NA | TRBJ1-2 | NA | TRBV5-1 | TGCGCCAGCCGCGAGGGACTCCTCGGCTATGGCTACACCTTC | CASREGLLGYGYTF
NA | TRBJ2-7 | NA | TRBV7-9 | TGTGCCAGCAGCATACTACCCTCCTACGAGCAGTACTTC | CASSILPSYEQYF
NA | TRBJ2-2 | TRBD2 | TRBV2 | TGTGCCAGCAGCATTACTAGCGGGAGAGTCACCGGGGAGCTGTTTTTT | CASSITSGRVTGELFF
once | TRBJ2-6 | TRBD2 | TRBV7-9 | TGTGCCAGCAGACCCGGACTAGGGAGCTCTGGGGCCAACGTCCTGACTTTC | CASRPGLGSSGANVLTF
once | TRBJ2-2 | NA | TRBV4-2 | TGTGCCAGCAGCCAAGATCTCGTGAGGGCCGGGGAGCTGTTTTTT | CASSQDLVRAGELFF
NA | TRBJ1-2 | TRBD1 | TRBV7-9 | TGTGCCAGCAGCCCCACATGGGGCGGGACAGGTGATAACTATGGCTACACCTTC | CASSPTWGGTGDNYGYTF
NA | TRBJ2-3 | TRBD1 | TRBV7-6 | TGTGCCAGCACACCCAGACAGGGGAGGAAAGCTACAGATACGCAGTATTTT | CASTPRQGRKATDTQYF
NA | TRBJ2-4 | NA | TRBV5-4 | TGTGCCAGCAGCCTATCCCCCGCGGCCCCCGGAGACATTCAGTACTTC | CASSLSPAAPGDIQYF
NA | TRBJ2-3 | TRBD2 | TRBV5-5 | TGTGCCAGCAGCTTGAGCGGGAGGGCCGGCACAGATACGCAGTATTTT | CASSLSGRAGTDTQYF
NA | TRBJ2-7 | TRBD1 | TRBV7-6 | TGTGCCAGCAGTAACTATGACAGGGACGGCGAGCAGTACTTC | CASSNYDRDGEQYF
NA | TRBJ1-2 | TRBD1 | TRBV7-2 | TGTGCCAGCAGCCGAGAGGGGGCCTATGGCTACACCTTC | CASSREGAYGYTF
NA | TRBJ2-2 | NA | TRBV19 | TGTGCCAGTATTCCCGGGACAATTAACACCGGGGAGCTGTTTTTT | CASIPGTINTGELFF
NA | TRBJ2-1 | TRBD1 | TRBV6-4 | TGTGCCAGCAGTGACTCGGGGACAGGGTCCGATGAGCAGTTCTTC | CASSDSGTGSDEQFF
NA | TRBJ1-5 | NA | TRBV25-1 | TGTGCCAGCAGTGAAAAGACAGGTAATAGCAATCAGCCCCAGCATTTT | CASSEKTGNSNQPQHF
few | TRBJ2-7 | TRBD1 | TRBV2 | TGTGCCAGCAGGGGACAGGGGATCGGCGAGCAGTACTTC | CASRGQGIGEQYF
NA | TRBJ2-3 | TRBD2 | TRBV11-2 | TGTGCCAGCAGCTCGTATTTGGGACTAGAGTCAGATACGCAGTATTTT | CASSSYLGLESDTQYF
NA | TRBJ1-1 | NA | TRBV5-4 | TGTGCCAGCAGCCCCAGGGGAGTCCACACTGAAGCTTTCTTT | CASSPRGVHTEAFF
NA | TRBJ2-3 | NA | TRBV6-5 | TGTGCCAGCAGCAATACAGATACGCAGTATTTT | CASSNTDTQYF
few | TRBJ2-1 | TRBD2 | TRBV11-3 | TGTGCCACGAGCGGGAGCTCCTACAATGAGCAGTTCTTC | CATSGSSYNEQFF
NA | TRBJ1-2 | TRBD1 | TRBV28 | TGTGCCAGCAGTTCGGGACAGGGTACGGGCGGCTACACCTTC | CASSSGQGTGGYTF
few | TRBJ1-4 | NA | TRBV30 | TGTGCCTGGAGTTGGACACAACAAAATGAAAAACTGTTTTTT | CAWSWTQQNEKLFF
NA | TRBJ2-2 | TRBD2 | TRBV11-2 | TGTGCCAGCAGCTCCTTTTGGACTAGCGTTGACACCGGGGAGCTGTTTTTT | CASSSFWTSVDTGELFF
NA | TRBJ2-7 | TRBD1 | TRBV27 | TGTGCCAGCACCCCCGAGGACAGGATTTACGAGCAGTACTTC | CASTPEDRIYEQYF